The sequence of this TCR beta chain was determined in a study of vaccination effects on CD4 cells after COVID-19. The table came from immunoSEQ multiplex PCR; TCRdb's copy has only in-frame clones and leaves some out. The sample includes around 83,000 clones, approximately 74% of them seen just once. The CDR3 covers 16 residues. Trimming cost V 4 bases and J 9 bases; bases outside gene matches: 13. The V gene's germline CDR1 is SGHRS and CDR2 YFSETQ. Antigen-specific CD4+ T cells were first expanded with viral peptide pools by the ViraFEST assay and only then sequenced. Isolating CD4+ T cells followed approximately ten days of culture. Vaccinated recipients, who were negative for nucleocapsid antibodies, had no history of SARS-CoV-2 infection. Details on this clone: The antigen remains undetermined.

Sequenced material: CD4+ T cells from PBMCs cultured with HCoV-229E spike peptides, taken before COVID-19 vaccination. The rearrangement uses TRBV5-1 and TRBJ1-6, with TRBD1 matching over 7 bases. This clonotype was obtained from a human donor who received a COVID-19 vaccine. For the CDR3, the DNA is TGCGCCAGCAGCCGCGGTCAGAAGGGGGCGATTTCACCCCTCCACTTT. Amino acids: CASSRGQKGAISPLHF. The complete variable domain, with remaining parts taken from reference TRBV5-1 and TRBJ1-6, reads KAGVTQTPRYLIKTRGQQVTLSCSPISGHRSVSWYQQTPGQGLQFLFEYFSETQRNKGNFPGRFSGRQFSNSRSEMNVSTLELGDSALYLCASSRGQKGAISPLHFGNGTRLTVT.